Following are 14 T cell receptor beta chains from one sample sequenced in a study of CD8 T cells in ankylosing spondylitis. The study's findings and limits: Seemingly characteristic of ankylosing spondylitis blood was a TCR beta motif consisting of several highly homologous variants.

One entry per CDR3 protein, called by TCRdb with MiXCR from the 5' RACE reads. Among a few hundred thousand distinct CDR3 sequences, under 25% were seen once, and the ten largest hold 16%. No cognate antigen is known for these TCRs. The source material was blood, either unsorted or a sorted T cell fraction (not recorded which). Receptors originate from a male donor with ankylosing spondylitis.

This clonotype was found a few times. The J gene is TRBJ2-1, the V gene TRBV11-2, with a possible D match to TRBD2 (6 bases). Trimming removed 7 bases at V and 2 bases at J, with 21 bases between. The CDR3 runs 17 residues. CDR1 is SGHAT and CDR2 is FQNNGV in the germline V gene. CDR3 region: CASIFSWDSRTYNEQFF. The CDR3 region has the DNA TGTGCCAGCATCTTCTCCTGGGACTCTCGCACCTACAATGAGCAGTTCTTC.

The chain has TRBV6-2 or TRBV6-3 and TRBJ1-2; D gene ambiguous. This CDR3 region has 14 residues. Germline loops: CDR1 MNHEY, CDR2 SVGEGT. Trimming cost V 0 bases and J 7 bases, with 12 bases left between them. The CDR3 sequence: CASSYSRADGGYTF. The CDR3 DNA sequence: TGTGCCAGCAGTTACTCGAGGGCAGACGGTGGCTACACCTTC.

The chain combines TRBV11-1 with TRBJ2-7; D unclear. Trimming removed 1 base from V and 4 bases from J, with 8 bases in between. From germline, CDR1 is SGHAT and CDR2 FQDESV (reference sequence). This CDR3 comprises 13 residues. The CDR3 region is CASSLDPRYEQYF. CDR3 in DNA: TGTGCCAGCAGCTTAGACCCCAGATACGAGCAGTACTTC.

The chain couples TRBV7-3 to TRBJ2-1, with TRBD2 matching 9 bases. CDR1 and CDR2 from the germline V gene are SGHTA and FQGTGA. V shed 0 bases, J shed 10 bases, and the junction held 13 bases outside the gene matches. There are 17 residues in the CDR3. CDR3 DNA sequence: TGTGCCAGCAGCTTAACGGGTACGGCGGGAGGGTCAGGGGAGCAGTTCTTC. Translating it yields CASSLTGTAGGSGEQFF.

This clonotype has at least ten counts. The chain carries TRBV30 and TRBJ2-6, with D tentatively TRBD2 (6 bases). The CDR3 contains 14 residues. Germline V gene sequence: CDR1 GTSNPN, CDR2 SVGIG (reference sequence). V lost 4 bases, J lost 1 base, and 8 bases lay in between. CDR3 in amino acids: CAWKGTSGANVLTF. CDR3 sequence (DNA): TGTGCCTGGAAGGGGACTTCTGGGGCCAACGTCCTGACTTTC.

The rearrangement uses TRBV7-2 and TRBJ2-3; 9 bases line up with TRBD2. The CDR3 is made up of 16 amino acids. Germline CDR1 reads SGHTA; CDR2 reads FQGNSA. V trimming: 4 bases; J trimming: 0 bases; junction bases outside the gene matches: 5. CDR3 sequence: CASSSRTSVSTDTQYF. The DNA for the CDR3 is TGTGCCAGCAGCTCCAGGACTAGCGTGAGCACAGATACGCAGTATTTT. The complete variable domain, with remaining parts taken from reference TRBV7-2 and TRBJ2-3, reads GAGVSQSPSNKVTEKGKDVELRCDPISGHTALYWYRQSLGQGLEFLIYFQGNSAPDKSGLPSDRFSAERTGGSVSTLTIQRTQQEDSAVYLCASSSRTSVSTDTQYFGPGTRLTVL.

The V and J genes are TRBV4-2 and TRBJ2-6, with 7 bases lining up with TRBD1. There are 18 residues in the CDR3. The germline V gene has CDR1 LGHNA and CDR2 YNFKEQ. V shed 1 base, J shed 0 bases, and the junction held 6 bases outside the gene matches. CDR3 region: CASSQATGVLSGANVLTF. CDR3 in DNA: TGTGCCAGCAGCCAAGCCACAGGGGTCCTCTCTGGGGCCAACGTCCTGACTTTC.

The V and J genes are TRBV27 and TRBJ2-7, with D possibly TRBD2 on 5 matching bases. The CDR3 loop spans 16 amino acids. V was trimmed by 2 bases and J by 1 base, leaving 15 bases between them. CDR1 and CDR2 from the germline V gene are MNHEY and SMNVEV (reference sequence). The CDR3 nucleotides read TGTGCCAGCAGTTTAGGATTGGCTAGCCTGTCCTACGAGCAGTACTTC. It codes for CASSLGLASLSYEQYF.

This clonotype was counted a few times. The chain has TRBV28 and TRBJ2-2, with 8 bases fitting TRBD2. CDR1 MDHEN and CDR2 SYDVKM come from the germline V gene. This CDR3 spans 13 amino acids. With 6 bases clipped from V and 6 bases from J, the junction kept 3 bases outside the gene matches. The CDR3 sequence: CASRLREAGELFF. The DNA for the CDR3 is TGTGCCAGCAGACTGCGGGAGGCCGGGGAGCTGTTTTTT.

This clonotype was found a few times. The V gene is TRBV5-1, the J gene TRBJ1-2, with D unresolved. This CDR3 is 15 amino acids long. CDR1 and CDR2 from the germline V gene are SGHRS and YFSETQ. Trimming took 0 bases from V and 4 from J, leaving 13 bases between them. CDR3 region: CASSLVTGRGYGYTF. In DNA, the CDR3 is TGCGCCAGCAGCTTGGTTACGGGCCGGGGCTATGGCTACACCTTC.

This clonotype was seen a handful of times. The chain employs TRBV29-1 and TRBJ1-1, with a possible D match to TRBD1 (5 bases). Germline V gene sequence: CDR1 SQVTM, CDR2 ANQGSEA. V dropped 4 bases and J dropped 4 bases, with 13 bases sitting between them. This CDR3 is 13 amino acids long. CDR3 sequence reads: CSVASGAGTEAFF. The CDR3 DNA reads as TGCAGCGTTGCCAGCGGGGCGGGCACTGAAGCTTTCTTT.

This clonotype was observed a few times. No DNA is shown, since the ends of the CDR3 on it are uncertain; the CDR3 is the one TCRdb lists. The chain carries TRBV15 and TRBJ1-4. Germline V gives CDR1 LNHNV, CDR2 YYDKDF (reference sequence). With termini counted, the CDR3 has 16 amino acids. The CDR3 is CATSRDGGPNEKNCFF.

The chain has TRBV10-3 and TRBJ1-2; D is unclear. The germline V and J ends were trimmed by 7 bases and 0 bases, with 15 bases remaining between them. Germline CDR1 is ENHRY and CDR2 is SYGVKD. This CDR3 is 15 amino acids long. CDR3 in amino acids: CAIKDQDGTNYGYTF. The CDR3 nucleotides read TGTGCCATCAAAGACCAGGACGGGACTAACTATGGCTACACCTTC.

The sample holds many counts of this clonotype. At one end, the junction sequence differs from germline, possibly due to a read error. The rearrangement uses TRBV5-1 and TRBJ2-1, with no clear D. CDR3 length: 14 amino acids. Germline V gene lookup returns CDR1 SGHRS and CDR2 YFSETQ. CDR3 sequence reads: CASNPGGSYNEQFF. CDR3 DNA: TGCGCAAGCAACCCAGGCGGCTCCTACAATGAGCAGTTCTTC.